The clone carrying this T cell receptor (beta chain) showed up many times. Its matching antigen is unknown. TCRdb used MiXCR to reprocess the reads, holding one entry per CDR3 protein. The sample consists of around 570,000 distinct CDR3 sequences, around 40% of them appearing once. The sample originates from a study of T cell repertoires in cytomegalovirus infection. Background on the study: An indication of both CMV infection and matching HLA type came from public TCR beta signatures.

Sequences were derived from cultured PBMCs, sampled from culture after CMV antigen stimulation. The clonotype originates from a human donor in good health (CMV status not recorded). Some clones in this sample may be carry-over from other donors' samples.

The CDR3 bases are TGTGCCAGCAGCTTAGCGGTTGGTAACCAGCCCCAGCATTTT. As protein: CASSLAVGNQPQHF. The rearrangement uses TRBV7-8 and TRBJ1-5; D not certain. Germline lookup yields CDR1 SGHVS and CDR2 FQNEAQ. The CDR3 is 14 residues long. V shed 0 bases and J shed 7 bases, with 10 bases lying between them.